Following are 10 T cell receptor beta chains from one sample sequenced in a study of T-cell reconstitution after alpha-beta-depleted transplantation in children. Unique molecular identifiers were incorporated during preparation of the TCRbeta library. TCRdb reanalysed the PCR reads using MiXCR and keeps one entry per CDR3 protein. Found here are roughly 610,000 distinct CDR3 sequences, roughly a tenth of them singletons; the top ten hold roughly 3.9%. Sequenced here: PBMCs from the stem cell graft donor, sampled from the stem cell graft. The receptors shown here come from a human donor who donated a stem cell graft to a child with acute myeloid leukemia.

In its sample, this clonotype was seen a few times. This rearrangement joins TRBV24-1 to TRBJ2-5; TRBD2 agrees at 13 bases. V lost 3 bases to trimming and J lost 4 bases; unmatched junction nucleotides: 7. Germline CDR1 KGHDR, CDR2 SFDVKD. The CDR3 has 17 amino acids. The CDR3 spells CATSDPGLAGEGETQYF. DNA of the CDR3: TGTGCCACCAGTGATCCTGGACTAGCGGGAGAGGGAGAGACCCAGTACTTC.

In its sample, this clonotype was seen many times. The genes are TRBV5-1 and TRBJ2-7; 7 bases match TRBD2. CDR1 is SGHRS, CDR2 YFSETQ, per germline. The CDR3 extends over 15 amino acids. V dropped 2 bases and J dropped 2; count of bases not matched to a gene: 7. CDR3 amino acids: CASSFLTGGTYEQYF. The CDR3, as DNA: TGCGCCAGCAGCTTCTTAACGGGAGGTACCTACGAGCAGTACTTC.

The chain couples TRBV29-1 to TRBJ2-1, with TRBD1 matching 9 bases. V lost 3 bases and J lost 8; bases outside the gene matches: 5. The germline V gene encodes CDR1 SQVTM and CDR2 ANQGSEA. The CDR3 runs 13 residues. CDR3 sequence reads: CSVDRDRDDEQFF. CDR3 nucleotide sequence: TGCAGCGTTGACCGGGACAGGGATGATGAGCAGTTCTTC.

This clonotype was seen many times. V gene TRBV4-2 combines with J gene TRBJ2-3; 14 nucleotides align to TRBD2. V was pared by 0 bases and J by 6 bases, with 8 bases of the junction left unmatched. The CDR3 extends over 18 amino acids. The germline gives CDR1 LGHNA, CDR2 YNFKEQ. CDR3 sequence: CASSQDGTSGSRGDTQYF. Written as DNA, the CDR3 is TGTGCCAGCAGCCAAGATGGGACTAGCGGGAGCAGGGGGGATACGCAGTATTTT.

In its sample, this clonotype was seen a few times. The chain joins TRBV29-1 to TRBJ2-7; 7 nucleotides line up with TRBD1. In germline, CDR1 is SQVTM, CDR2 ANQGSEA. The CDR3 sequence is 12 residues long. The V and J ends lost 7 bases and 6 bases, in that order; junction bases with no gene match: 9. The CDR3 sequence is CSATTTGSEQYF. CDR3 nucleotides: TGCAGCGCAACCACGACAGGGAGCGAGCAGTACTTC.

This clonotype was counted ten times or more. The chain uses TRBV6-2 or TRBV6-3 and TRBJ2-7; D might be TRBD1 (6 bases). The CDR3 extends over 14 amino acids. Germline V gives CDR1 MNHEY, CDR2 SVGEGT. V was cut by 5 bases and J by 2 bases, with 13 bases left in between. The CDR3, as DNA: TGTGCCAGCAGTCTATATCGGACAGCCTACGAGCAGTACTTC. It specifies CASSLYRTAYEQYF.

In this sample, this clonotype turned up many times. The rearrangement uses TRBV7-2 and TRBJ2-3; D is perhaps TRBD1 (6 bases). The CDR3 loop spans 14 amino acids. Per germline, CDR1 SGHTA and CDR2 FQGNSA. V lost 1 base, J lost 6 bases, and 11 bases lay in between. The CDR3 loop is CASSLGQGLDTQYF. Here the CDR3 DNA reads TGTGCCAGCAGCTTAGGCCAGGGGCTTGATACGCAGTATTTT.

This clonotype has ten or more counts. This chain links TRBV7-9 with TRBJ2-1, with unresolved D. V lost 3 bases to trimming and J lost 7 bases, with 4 bases between them. Germline V gives CDR1 SEHNR, CDR2 FQNEAQ (reference sequence). This CDR3 comprises 11 residues. In nucleotides, the CDR3 is TGTGCCAGCAGCTTCACAAATGAGCAGTTCTTC. This sequence encodes CASSFTNEQFF.

This clonotype was observed a handful of times. DNA for the CDR3: TGTGCCACCAGCAGCGCGCCCCGGACAGGGAACGATGGCTACACCTTC. Protein sequence: CATSSAPRTGNDGYTF. The chain is built from TRBV15 and TRBJ1-2; 8 nucleotides align to TRBD1. This CDR3 has 16 amino acids. With V trimmed by 3 bases and J by 6 bases, 12 bases remained unmatched. Germline V lookup: CDR1 LNHNV, CDR2 YYDKDF (reference sequence).

J is TRBJ1-3 and V is TRBV20-1; possibly TRBD1 for D (6 bases). Per germline, CDR1 DFQATT and CDR2 SNEGSKA (reference sequence). V lost 2 bases and J 3 bases, leaving 20 bases between the germline ends. The CDR3 covers 17 residues. CDR3 loop: CSARIPTVGALGNTIYF. CDR3 bases: TGCAGTGCTAGAATACCTACAGTGGGGGCACTTGGAAACACCATATATTTT.